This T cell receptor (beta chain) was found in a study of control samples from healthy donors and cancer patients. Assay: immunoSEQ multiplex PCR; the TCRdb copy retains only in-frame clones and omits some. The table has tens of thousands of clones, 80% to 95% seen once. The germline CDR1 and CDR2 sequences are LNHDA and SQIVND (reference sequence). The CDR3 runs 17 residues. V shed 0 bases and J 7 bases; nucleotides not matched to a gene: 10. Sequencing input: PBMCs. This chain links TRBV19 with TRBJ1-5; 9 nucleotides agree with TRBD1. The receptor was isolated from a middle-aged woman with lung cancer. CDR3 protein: CASSIDAGTGIHQPQHF. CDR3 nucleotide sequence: TGTGCCAGTAGTATAGATGCCGGGACAGGGATCCACCAGCCCCAGCATTTT.